The clone carrying this T cell receptor (beta chain) was recorded at least ten times. What it recognizes is unknown. This beta chain is off target for a library built for alpha chains, so its abundance means little. This entry belongs to a study of spatial heterogeneity in lung cancer. Overall study findings and caveats: In tumors, expanded intratumoral alpha and beta TCR counts tracked mutation counts.

The time point here: sample taken at primary tumor resection. TCRdb used MiXCR to reprocess the 5' RACE reads, holding one entry per CDR3 protein. The sample lists about 3,700 distinct CDR3 sequences; over 6% were seen once. The junction had 3 bases not matched to a gene; V was cut back by 5 bases and J by 0 bases. CDR1 DFQATT and CDR2 SNEGSKA come from the germline V gene (reference sequence). The CDR3 covers 14 residues. The rearrangement uses TRBV20-1 and TRBJ1-5; 8 nucleotides agree with TRBD1. The clonotype comes from a male donor with early-stage non-small cell lung cancer. This specimen was lung tumor tissue, taken at surgery. The CDR3 sequence is CSAWGQVSNQPQHF. The CDR3 region has the DNA TGCAGTGCTTGGGGACAGGTTAGCAATCAGCCCCAGCATTTT.